What follows are 8 T cell receptor beta chains derived from one specimen sequenced in a study of response to subunit inactivated influenza vaccine. TCRdb redid the calling of the RT-PCR reads with MiXCR, one entry per CDR3 protein. Of around 850,000 distinct CDR3 sequences listed, approximately 17% are singletons. The specimen comprised PBMCs from blood, sampled 4 to 6 days after vaccination. Every receptor here comes from a man aged 45 to 65 who received an inactivated influenza vaccine.

The sample holds a few counts of this clonotype. The rearrangement uses TRBV27 and TRBJ1-1; D uncertain. Between the trimmed V and J ends, which lost 6 bases and 4 bases, there was a span of 15 bases. Germline assignment: CDR1 MNHEY and CDR2 SMNVEV (reference sequence). CDR3 length: 14 amino acids. The CDR3 nucleotides are TGTGCCAGCAGCCCCTGGCTGGGTAGCACTGAAGCTTTCTTT. It encodes CASSPWLGSTEAFF.

This clonotype was picked up a small number of times. V gene TRBV5-1 combines with J gene TRBJ2-5; D might be TRBD1 or TRBD2, each matching 5 bases. Germline CDR1 SGHRS, CDR2 YFSETQ. This CDR3 region has 16 residues. V shed 0 bases and J shed 5 bases, with 17 bases lying between them. The CDR3 region is CASSLGLMGREETQYF. DNA for the CDR3: TGCGCCAGCAGCTTGGGTCTTATGGGCAGGGAGGAGACCCAGTACTTC.

V usage is TRBV7-8 and J usage is TRBJ2-1; D uncertain. Germline CDR1 SGHVS, CDR2 FQNEAQ. Between the trimmed V and J ends, which lost 2 bases and 3 bases, there was a span of 11 bases. The CDR3 is 15 residues long. In nucleotides, the CDR3 is TGTGCCAGCAGCTTATTCTCCAAGAACTACAATGAGCAGTTCTTC. Translated, it gives CASSLFSKNYNEQFF.

This clonotype was observed a few times. V and J are TRBV7-9 and TRBJ2-1; 11 nucleotides align to TRBD2. The CDR3 is made up of 16 amino acids. Germline V gives CDR1 SEHNR, CDR2 FQNEAQ (reference sequence). Unmatched junction bases numbered 6, after V lost 5 bases and J lost 3 bases. The CDR3 nucleotides are TGTGCCAGCAGCCTCACTAGCGGGGGCCACTACAATGAGCAGTTCTTC. Its translation is CASSLTSGGHYNEQFF.

This clonotype came up a few times. The J gene is TRBJ2-1, the V gene TRBV20-1; D possibly corresponds to TRBD1 (5 bases). V was pared by 0 bases and J by 8 bases, with 14 bases between. Germline values: CDR1 DFQATT, CDR2 SNEGSKA (reference sequence). The CDR3 length is 14 residues. The CDR3 region is CSARDVLGVDEQFF. The CDR3 nucleotides read TGCAGTGCTAGAGATGTCCTAGGGGTGGATGAGCAGTTCTTC.

The sample holds many counts of this clonotype. V usage is TRBV6-1 and J usage is TRBJ2-3, with TRBD1 matching 7 bases. Germline CDR1 reads MNHNS; CDR2 reads SASEGT. V lost 8 bases, J lost 1 base, and 6 bases stayed unmatched. The CDR3 loop spans 14 amino acids. The CDR3 protein is CASGRTGRTDTQYF. The DNA of the CDR3 is TGTGCCAGCGGACGGACAGGACGCACAGATACGCAGTATTTT.

This clonotype was counted ten times or more. The chain couples TRBV5-1 to TRBJ2-2; D gene uncertain. Germline V gene data show CDR1 as SGHRS and CDR2 as YFSETQ. Trimming stripped 5 bases from V and 0 bases from J, with 8 bases between. The CDR3 spans 14 residues. CDR3 sequence reads: CASRPQANTGELFF. CDR3 in DNA: TGCGCCAGCAGGCCTCAAGCGAACACCGGGGAGCTGTTTTTT.

The chain recombines TRBV11-1 with TRBJ2-3; TRBD1 agrees at 10 bases. Germline trimming cut 5 bases from V and 6 bases from J; bases unmatched to any gene: 17. The CDR3 covers 18 residues. Germline assignment: CDR1 SGHAT and CDR2 FQDESV (reference sequence). This CDR3 is CASSRTTGTGVVVDTQYF. The CDR3, as DNA: TGTGCCAGCAGCAGAACTACCGGGACAGGGGTTGTCGTTGATACGCAGTATTTT.